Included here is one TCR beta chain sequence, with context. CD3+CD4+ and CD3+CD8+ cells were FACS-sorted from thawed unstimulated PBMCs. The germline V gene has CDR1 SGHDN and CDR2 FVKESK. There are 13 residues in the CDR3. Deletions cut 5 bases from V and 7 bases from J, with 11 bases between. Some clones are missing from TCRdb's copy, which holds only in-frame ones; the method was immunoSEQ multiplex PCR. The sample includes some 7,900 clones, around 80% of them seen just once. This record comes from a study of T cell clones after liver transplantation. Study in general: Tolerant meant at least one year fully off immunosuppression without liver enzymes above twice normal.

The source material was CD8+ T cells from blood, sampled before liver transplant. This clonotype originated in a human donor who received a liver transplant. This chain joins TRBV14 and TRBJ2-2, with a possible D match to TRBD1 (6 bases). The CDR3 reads CASSVQGDGELFF. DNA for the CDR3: TGTGCCAGCAGCGTACAGGGTGACGGGGAGCTGTTTTTT.